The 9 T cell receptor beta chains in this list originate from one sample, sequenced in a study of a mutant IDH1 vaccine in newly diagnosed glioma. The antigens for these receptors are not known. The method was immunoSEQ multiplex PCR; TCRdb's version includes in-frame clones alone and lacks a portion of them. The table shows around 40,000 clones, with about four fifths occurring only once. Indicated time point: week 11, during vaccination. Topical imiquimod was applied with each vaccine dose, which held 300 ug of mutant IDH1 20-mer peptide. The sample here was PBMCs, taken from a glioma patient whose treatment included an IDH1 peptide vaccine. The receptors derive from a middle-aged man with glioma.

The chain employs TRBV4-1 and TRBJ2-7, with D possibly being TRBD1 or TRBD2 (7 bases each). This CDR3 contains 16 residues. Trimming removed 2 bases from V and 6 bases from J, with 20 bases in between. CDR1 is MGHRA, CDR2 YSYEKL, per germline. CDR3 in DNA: TGCGCCAGCAGCCAAAGGGGAGGGGGCATCCTCTGCGAGCAGTACTTC. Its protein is CASSQRGGGILCEQYF.

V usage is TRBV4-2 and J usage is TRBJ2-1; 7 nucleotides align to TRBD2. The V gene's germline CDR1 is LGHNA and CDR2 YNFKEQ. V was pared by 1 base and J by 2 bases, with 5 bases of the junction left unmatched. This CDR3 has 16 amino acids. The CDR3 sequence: CASSQGEGSPYNEQFF. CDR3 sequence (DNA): TGTGCCAGCAGCCAAGGGGAGGGGTCTCCCTACAATGAGCAGTTCTTC.

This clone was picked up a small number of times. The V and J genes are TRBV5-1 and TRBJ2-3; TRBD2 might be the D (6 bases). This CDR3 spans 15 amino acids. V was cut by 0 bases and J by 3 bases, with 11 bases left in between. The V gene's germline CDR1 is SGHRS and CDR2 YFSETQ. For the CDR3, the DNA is TGCGCCAGCAGCTTGGCCGGAGGAGGGACAGATACGCAGTATTTT. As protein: CASSLAGGGTDTQYF. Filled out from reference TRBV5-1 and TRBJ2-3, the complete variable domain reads KAGVTQTPRYLIKTRGQQVTLSCSPISGHRSVSWYQQTPGQGLQFLFEYFSETQRNKGNFPGRFSGRQFSNSRSEMNVSTLELGDSALYLCASSLAGGGTDTQYFGPGTRLTVL.

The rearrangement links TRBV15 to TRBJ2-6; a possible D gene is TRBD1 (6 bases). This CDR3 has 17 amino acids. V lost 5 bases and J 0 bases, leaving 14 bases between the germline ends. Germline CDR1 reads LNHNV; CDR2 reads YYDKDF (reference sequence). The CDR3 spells CATSGHARGSGANVLTF. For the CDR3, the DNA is TGTGCCACCAGCGGCCATGCCAGGGGCTCTGGGGCCAACGTCCTGACTTTC.

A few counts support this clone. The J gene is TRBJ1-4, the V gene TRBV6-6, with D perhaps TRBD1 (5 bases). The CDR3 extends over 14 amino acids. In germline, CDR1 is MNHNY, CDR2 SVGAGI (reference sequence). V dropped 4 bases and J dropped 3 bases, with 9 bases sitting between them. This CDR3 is CASSSRVANEKLFF. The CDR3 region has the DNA TGTGCCAGCAGTTCCAGGGTGGCTAATGAAAAACTGTTTTTT.

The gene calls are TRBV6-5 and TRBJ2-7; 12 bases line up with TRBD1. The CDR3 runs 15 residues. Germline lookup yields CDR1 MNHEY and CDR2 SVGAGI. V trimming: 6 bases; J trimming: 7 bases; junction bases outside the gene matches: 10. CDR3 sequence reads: CASRTAGTGGFEQYF. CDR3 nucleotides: TGTGCCAGCAGAACGGCCGGGACAGGGGGCTTTGAGCAGTACTTC.

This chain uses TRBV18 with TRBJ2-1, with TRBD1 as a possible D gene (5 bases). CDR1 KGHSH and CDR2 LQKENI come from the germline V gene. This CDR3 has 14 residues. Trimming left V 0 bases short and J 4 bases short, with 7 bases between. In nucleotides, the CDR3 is TGTGCCAGCTCACCACCGACAGCTTACAATGAGCAGTTCTTC. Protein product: CASSPPTAYNEQFF.

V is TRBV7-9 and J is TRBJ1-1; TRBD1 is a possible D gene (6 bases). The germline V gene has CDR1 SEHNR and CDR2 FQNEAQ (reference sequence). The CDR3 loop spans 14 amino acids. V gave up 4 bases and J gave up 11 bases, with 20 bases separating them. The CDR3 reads CASSSDRAFREAFF. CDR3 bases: TGTGCCAGCAGCTCGGACAGAGCCTTTAGAGAGGCTTTCTTT.

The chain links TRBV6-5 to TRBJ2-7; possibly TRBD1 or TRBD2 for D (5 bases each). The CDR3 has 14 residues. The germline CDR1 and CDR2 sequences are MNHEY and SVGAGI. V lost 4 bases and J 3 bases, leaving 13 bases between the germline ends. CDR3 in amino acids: CASSSRTRGYEQYF. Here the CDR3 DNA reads TGTGCCAGCAGTTCTCGGACACGGGGCTACGAGCAGTACTTC.